These T cell receptor beta chains were read from a single sample in a study of shared clonotypes between healthy human individuals. Produced via immunoSEQ multiplex PCR; TCRdb's table is partial and in-frame only. This sample has roughly 450,000 clones; more than 65% occur once, and the top ten carry under 15%. Sequencing used PBMCs. Receptors were obtained from a woman between 40 and 55 years old in good health. Some clones in this sample may be carry-over from other donors' samples. The CDR3 runs from the conserved cysteine through the conserved F or W. The order of the fields is clone size, J gene, D gene, V gene, CDR3 DNA, CDR3 protein. The D gene is left open where the match is weak. The size entry is marked missing in some rows and otherwise reads once, few, many or a size class.

NA	TRBJ2-3	NA	TRBV5-6	TGTGCCAGCAGCCCTTTAGGGGGATCCACAGATACGCAGTATTTT	CASSPLGGSTDTQYF
NA	TRBJ2-7	TRBD2	TRBV5-1	TGCGCCAGCACCCTTGGAACTAGCGGGAACTACGAGCAGTACTTC	CASTLGTSGNYEQYF
NA	TRBJ2-7	TRBD2	TRBV30	TGTGCCTGGAGCGTACTAGCGGGAGTAAGGTACGAGCAGTACTTC	CAWSVLAGVRYEQYF
NA	TRBJ2-7	NA	TRBV6-1	TGTGCCAGCAGTCAAGGGTTATCCTACGAGCAGTACTTC	CASSQGLSYEQYF
once	TRBJ1-5	NA	TRBV4-1	TGCGCCAGCAGCCAAGATCCGAATCAGCCCCAGCATTTT	CASSQDPNQPQHF
NA	TRBJ2-7	NA	TRBV11-2	TGTGCCAGCAGCCCCACCCACTACGAGCAGTACTTC	CASSPTHYEQYF
few	TRBJ1-5	TRBD1	TRBV28	TGTGCCAGCAGTGATGCTACAGGGGGGGATCAGCCCCAGCATTTT	CASSDATGGDQPQHF
few	TRBJ1-5	NA	TRBV23-1	TGCGCCAGCAGCCATAGCAATCAGCCCCAGCATTTT	CASSHSNQPQHF
NA	TRBJ2-2	NA	TRBV5-1	TGCGCCAGCAGCTCACCTACACGACAGACCACCGGGGAGCTGTTTTTT	CASSSPTRQTTGELFF
NA	TRBJ1-1	NA	TRBV13	TGTGCCAGCAGCTTACAATATCTGAACACTGAAGCTTTCTTT	CASSLQYLNTEAFF
NA	TRBJ2-1	NA	TRBV4-3	TGCGCCAGCAGCCTCAACTGGGAACACATCGATGAGCAGTTCTTC	CASSLNWEHIDEQFF
NA	TRBJ1-1	NA	TRBV7-2	TGTGCCAGCAGCTTAGAGTGGACAGCGCTTGAAGCTTTCTTT	CASSLEWTALEAFF
few	TRBJ1-4	NA	TRBV28	TGTGCCAGCAGCCAGACGGGAAAACTGTTTTTT	CASSQTGKLFF
NA	TRBJ2-7	TRBD2	TRBV6-1	TGTGCCAGCGGTCGAGCGGGAGACGCCTACGAGCAGTACTTC	CASGRAGDAYEQYF
NA	TRBJ2-6	NA	TRBV11-1	TGTGCCACCGGACTCCCTGGGGCCAACGTCCTGACTTTC	CATGLPGANVLTF
NA	TRBJ2-7	NA	TRBV5-4	TGTGCCAGCAGCTTGGGGCAATGGAAGGGCGAGCAGTACTTC	CASSLGQWKGEQYF
NA	TRBJ1-5	NA	TRBV10-3	TGTGCCATCAGTGAGGGGACGAGTCTTGATCAGCCCCAGCATTTT	CAISEGTSLDQPQHF
NA	TRBJ1-2	NA	TRBV21-1	TGTGCCCGGCCTTCGGACTGTCGAGGGGGCTACACCTTC	CARPSDCRGGYTF
NA	TRBJ2-7	NA	TRBV5-1	TGCGCCAGCAGCTTGGTTTCGCCCTACGAGCAGTACTTC	CASSLVSPYEQYF
NA	TRBJ2-7	NA	TRBV6-7	TGTGCCAGCAGTTACTCGAGAGTGGGGGTATGTTGGTACGAGCAGTACTTC	CASSYSRVGVCWYEQYF
NA	TRBJ2-5	NA	TRBV5-4	TGTGCCAGCAGCTTGGGCGGTGTGGGCCAAGAGACCCAGTACTTC	CASSLGGVGQETQYF
NA	TRBJ2-7	NA	TRBV11-2	TGTGCCAGCAGCTTCGGAGGGTTCTCCTACGAGCAGTACTTC	CASSFGGFSYEQYF
NA	TRBJ2-7	TRBD2	TRBV14	TGTGCCAGCAGCCCGACTAGCGGGACTGCCGAGCAGTACTTC	CASSPTSGTAEQYF
NA	TRBJ1-3	NA	TRBV5-5	TGTGCCAGCAGCTGGGGAGGGGACGGGTCTGGAAACACCATATATTTT	CASSWGGDGSGNTIYF
NA	TRBJ2-7	TRBD2	TRBV6-4	TGTGCCAGCTCTATTTCAGCGGGAGGCTACGAGCAGTACTTC	CASSISAGGYEQYF
NA	TRBJ2-3	NA	TRBV7-3	TGTGCCAGCAGCTCCTCTACAGATACGCAGTATTTT	CASSSSTDTQYF
once	TRBJ2-3	NA	TRBV25-1	TGTGCCAGCAGTGAATCCCGGGACACCACAGATACGCAGTATTTT	CASSESRDTTDTQYF
NA	TRBJ2-2	NA	TRBV19	TGTGCCAGTAATGGCCTGAGGAACACCGGGGAGCTGTTTTTT	CASNGLRNTGELFF
NA	TRBJ1-1	TRBD1	TRBV6-6	TGTGCCAGCAGATATGGACAGGGTGGAGGCACTGAAGCTTTCTTT	CASRYGQGGGTEAFF
NA	TRBJ2-2	NA	TRBV7-9	TGTGCCAGCAGCTCCGAGGACAACTCGAACACCGGGGAGCTGTTTTTT	CASSSEDNSNTGELFF
once	TRBJ2-1	TRBD2	TRBV14	TGTGCCAGCAGCCATCTGACTAGCGGGACCAATGAGCAGTTCTTC	CASSHLTSGTNEQFF
NA	TRBJ1-2	NA	TRBV20-1	TGCAGTGCTAGAGGCCGTGGGGGCTACACCTTC	CSARGRGGYTF
NA	TRBJ1-2	NA	TRBV27	TGTGCCAGCAGTGATGGGGGCGCGTATGGCTACACCTTC	CASSDGGAYGYTF
NA	TRBJ2-7	NA	TRBV29-1	TGCAGCGTGACGCAGGGAACCTACGAGCAGTACTTC	CSVTQGTYEQYF
NA	TRBJ2-1	NA	TRBV28	NA	CASSSSSDEQFF
NA	TRBJ2-3	NA	TRBV19	TGTGCCAGTAGCCTGTCTGGCACAGATACGCAGTATTTT	CASSLSGTDTQYF
NA	TRBJ2-7	TRBD2	TRBV30	TGTGCCCTAAAGGGCTTTAGCGGGGCCTACGAGCAGTACTTC	CALKGFSGAYEQYF
NA	TRBJ1-2	TRBD1	TRBV29-1	TGCAGCGTCCGTCCGACAGGGGAGTACTATGGCTACACCTTC	CSVRPTGEYYGYTF
NA	TRBJ1-2	NA	TRBV18	TGTGCCAGCTCGCCCTCACAGGAGAACTATGGCTACACCTTC	CASSPSQENYGYTF
once	TRBJ2-2	NA	TRBV28	TGTGCCAGCAGTTTATTGCTACCCGGGGAGCTGTTTTTT	CASSLLLPGELFF
NA	TRBJ2-7	NA	TRBV19	TGTGCCAGTAGTCCACAGGGTTTCTCCTACGAGCAGTACTTC	CASSPQGFSYEQYF
NA	TRBJ1-1	NA	TRBV7-8	TGTGCCAGCAGCACGAGGGGGACACCGAACACTGAAGCTTTCTTT	CASSTRGTPNTEAFF
NA	TRBJ2-7	TRBD1	TRBV18	TGTGCCAGCTCGAACCCTTACAGGGGGCGATCCTACGAGCAGTACTTC	CASSNPYRGRSYEQYF
NA	TRBJ2-1	TRBD2	TRBV28	TGTGCCAGCAGTTTAGGGGGGCTGCTAGCGGGAGGATACAATGAGCAGTTCTTC	CASSLGGLLAGGYNEQFF
NA	TRBJ1-2	NA	TRBV28	TGTGCCAGCTCCCCGAAGAGGAACTATGGCTACACCTTC	CASSPKRNYGYTF
NA	TRBJ1-2	NA	TRBV7-2	TGTGCCAGCAGCTTGGGCGTTTCTAACTATGGCTACACCTTC	CASSLGVSNYGYTF
NA	TRBJ2-2	NA	TRBV27	TGTGCCGGAGGGACCGGGAGAAACACCGGGGAGCTGTTTTTT	CAGGTGRNTGELFF
NA	TRBJ2-5	NA	TRBV18	TGTGCCAGCTCACCAGTCAGGAGGCAAGAGACCCAGTACTTC	CASSPVRRQETQYF
NA	TRBJ1-5	NA	TRBV28	TGTGCCAGCAGTTTAGACGTGGGGTCGTCGGGTTTCAATCAGCCCCAGCATTTT	CASSLDVGSSGFNQPQHF
NA	TRBJ2-7	NA	TRBV4-1	TGCGCCAGCAGCCAGCCCTTGGAGGGTTACGAGCAGTACTTC	CASSQPLEGYEQYF
NA	TRBJ2-5	NA	TRBV28	TGTGCCGGAAAGGACAGATTCCAAGAGACCCAGTACTTC	CAGKDRFQETQYF
NA	TRBJ1-2	NA	TRBV5-6	TGTGCCAGCAGCCCCGGTCCAGGGGGCTACACCTTC	CASSPGPGGYTF
NA	TRBJ2-3	TRBD2	TRBV19	TGTGCCAGTAGTGCCGGACTAGCGGGCGGGGTTTGGGATACGCAGTATTTT	CASSAGLAGGVWDTQYF
NA	TRBJ1-5	NA	TRBV28	TGTGCCAGCAGAGGCACAGGATTAAAAAATCAGCCCCAGCATTTT	CASRGTGLKNQPQHF
NA	TRBJ1-3	NA	TRBV7-9	TGTGCCAGCAGCTTAGTAAGGACAGCTAGCTCTGGAAACACCATATATTTT	CASSLVRTASSGNTIYF